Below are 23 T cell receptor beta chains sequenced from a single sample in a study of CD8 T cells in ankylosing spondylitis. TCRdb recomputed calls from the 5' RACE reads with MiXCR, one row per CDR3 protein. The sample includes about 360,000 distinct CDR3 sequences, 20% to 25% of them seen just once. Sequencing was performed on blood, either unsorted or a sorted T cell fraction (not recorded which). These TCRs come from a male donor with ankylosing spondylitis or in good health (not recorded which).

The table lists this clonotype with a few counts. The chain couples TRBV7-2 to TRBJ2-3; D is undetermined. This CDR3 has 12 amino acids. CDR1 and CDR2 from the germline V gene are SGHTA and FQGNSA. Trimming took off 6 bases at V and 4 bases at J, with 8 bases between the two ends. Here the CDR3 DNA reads TGTGCCAGCAGTCAGCAAGCAGATACGCAGTATTTT. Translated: CASSQQADTQYF.

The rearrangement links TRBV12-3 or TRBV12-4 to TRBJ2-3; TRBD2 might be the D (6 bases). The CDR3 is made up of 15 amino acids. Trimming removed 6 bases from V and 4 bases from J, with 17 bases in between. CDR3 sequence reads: CASSPVGGSSDTQYF. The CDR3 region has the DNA TGTGCCAGCAGCCCCGTCGGGGGAAGTTCAGATACGCAGTATTTT.

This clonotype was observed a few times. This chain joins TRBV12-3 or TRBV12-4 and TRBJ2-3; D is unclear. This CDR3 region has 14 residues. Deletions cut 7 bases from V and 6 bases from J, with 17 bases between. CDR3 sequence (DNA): TGTGCCAGCACTCTGACGGTGGGGTCGGATACGCAGTATTTT. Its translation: CASTLTVGSDTQYF.

In DNA form, the CDR3 reads TGTGCCACCAGCAGAGAGGCTCCGGGGGCTAATGAAAAACTGTTTTTT. Residues: CATSREAPGANEKLFF. The chain has TRBV15 and TRBJ1-4, with D tentatively TRBD1 (5 bases). Germline loops: CDR1 LNHNV, CDR2 YYDKDF (reference sequence). This CDR3 comprises 16 residues. V dropped 0 bases and J dropped 3 bases, with 11 bases sitting between them.

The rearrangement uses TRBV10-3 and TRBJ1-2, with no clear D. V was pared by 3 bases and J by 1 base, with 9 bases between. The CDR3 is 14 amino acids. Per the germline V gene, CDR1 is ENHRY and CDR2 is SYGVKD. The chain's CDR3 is CAISDGRDNYGYTF. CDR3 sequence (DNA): TGTGCCATCAGTGATGGGAGAGATAACTATGGCTACACCTTC.

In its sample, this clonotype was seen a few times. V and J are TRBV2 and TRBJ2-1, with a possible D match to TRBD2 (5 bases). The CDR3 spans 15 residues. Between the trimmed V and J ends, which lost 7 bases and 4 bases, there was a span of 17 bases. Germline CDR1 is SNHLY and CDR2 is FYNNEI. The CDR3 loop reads CASTQGGALYNEQFF. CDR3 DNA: TGTGCCAGCACTCAAGGAGGCGCACTATACAATGAGCAGTTCTTC.

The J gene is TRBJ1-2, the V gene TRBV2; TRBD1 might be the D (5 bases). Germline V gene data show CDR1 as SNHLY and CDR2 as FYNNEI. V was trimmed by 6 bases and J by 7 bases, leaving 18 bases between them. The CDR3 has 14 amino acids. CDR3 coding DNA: TGTGCCAGCAGCGACGGCGGGGGGGTGTTTGGCTACACCTTC. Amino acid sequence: CASSDGGGVFGYTF.

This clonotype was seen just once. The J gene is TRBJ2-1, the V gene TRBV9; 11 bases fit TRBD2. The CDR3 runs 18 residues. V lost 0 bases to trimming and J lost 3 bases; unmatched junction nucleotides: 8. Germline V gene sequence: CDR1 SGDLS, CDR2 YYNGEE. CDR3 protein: CASSVDLVAGGLYNEQFF. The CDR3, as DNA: TGTGCCAGCAGCGTAGATCTGGTAGCGGGGGGGCTCTACAATGAGCAGTTCTTC.

The CDR3 DNA sequence: TGTGCCAGCAGTTTACGATCCATTGAGCAGTTCTTC. Translation: CASSLRSIEQFF. The rearrangement uses TRBV12-3 or TRBV12-4 and TRBJ2-1; no definite D call. Deletions cut 2 bases from V and 9 bases from J, with 8 bases between. The CDR3 loop spans 12 amino acids.

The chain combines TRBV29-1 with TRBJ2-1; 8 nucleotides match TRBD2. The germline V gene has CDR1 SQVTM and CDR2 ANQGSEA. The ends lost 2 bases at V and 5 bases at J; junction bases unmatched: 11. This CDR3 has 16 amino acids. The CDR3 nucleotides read TGCAGCGTTGAATCGGTCGGGGAGCGGGGGAACAATGAGCAGTTCTTC. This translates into CSVESVGERGNNEQFF.

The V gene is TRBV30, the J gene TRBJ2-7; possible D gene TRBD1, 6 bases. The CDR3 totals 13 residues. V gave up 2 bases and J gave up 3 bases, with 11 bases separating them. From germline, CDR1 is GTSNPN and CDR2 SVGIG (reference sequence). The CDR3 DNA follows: TGTGCCTGGAGTATGGGCAGGGGCTACGAGCAGTACTTC. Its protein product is CAWSMGRGYEQYF.

CDR3 coding DNA: TGCAGTGCAGGACAGCCGGCGGGAGATACGCAGTATTTT. Translated: CSAGQPAGDTQYF. V and J are TRBV20-1 and TRBJ2-3; D possibly corresponds to TRBD1 (6 bases). The CDR3 is 13 residues long. CDR1 is DFQATT and CDR2 is SNEGSKA in the germline V gene (reference sequence). V was shortened by 6 bases and J by 5 bases, with 15 bases between the two germline ends.

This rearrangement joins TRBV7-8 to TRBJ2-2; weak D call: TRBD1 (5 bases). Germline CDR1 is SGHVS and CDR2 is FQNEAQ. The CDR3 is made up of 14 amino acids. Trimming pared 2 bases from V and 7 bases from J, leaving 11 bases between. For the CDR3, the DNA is TGTGCCAGCAGCTTAAGACAGAGCCTCGGGGAGCTGTTTTTT. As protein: CASSLRQSLGELFF.

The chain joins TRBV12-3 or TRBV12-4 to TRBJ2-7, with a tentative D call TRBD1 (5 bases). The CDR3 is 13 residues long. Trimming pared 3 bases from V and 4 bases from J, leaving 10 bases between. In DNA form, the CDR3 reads TGTGCCAGCAGTTTTTCGGCAGGGTACGAGCAGTACTTC. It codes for CASSFSAGYEQYF.

The CDR3 nucleotides are TGCAGCGTTCGAAGCTACGAGCAGTACTTC. The encoded protein is CSVRSYEQYF. The J gene is TRBJ2-7, the V gene TRBV29-1; no definite D call. The CDR3 totals 10 residues. V shed 5 bases and J shed 3 bases, with 5 bases lying between them. Germline assignment: CDR1 SQVTM and CDR2 ANQGSEA.

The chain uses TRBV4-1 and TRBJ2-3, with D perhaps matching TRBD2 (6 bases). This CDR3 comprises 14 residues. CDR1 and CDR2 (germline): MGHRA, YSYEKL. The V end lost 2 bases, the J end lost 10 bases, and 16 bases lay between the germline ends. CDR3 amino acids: CASSQSQGGLSQYF. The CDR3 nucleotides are TGCGCCAGCAGCCAAAGCCAGGGAGGACTGTCGCAGTATTTT.

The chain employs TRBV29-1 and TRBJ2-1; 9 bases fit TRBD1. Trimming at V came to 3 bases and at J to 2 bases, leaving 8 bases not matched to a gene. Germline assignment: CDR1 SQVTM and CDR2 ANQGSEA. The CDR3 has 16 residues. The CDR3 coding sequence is TGCAGCGTTGATTATTGGGGACAGGGAACCTACAATGAGCAGTTCTTC. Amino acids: CSVDYWGQGTYNEQFF.

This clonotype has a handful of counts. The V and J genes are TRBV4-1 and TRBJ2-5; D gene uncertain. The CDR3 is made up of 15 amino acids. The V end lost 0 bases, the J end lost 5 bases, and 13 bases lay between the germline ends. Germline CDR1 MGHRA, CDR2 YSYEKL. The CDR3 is CASSQDVSEWETQYF. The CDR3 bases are TGCGCCAGCAGCCAAGATGTTAGTGAGTGGGAGACCCAGTACTTC.

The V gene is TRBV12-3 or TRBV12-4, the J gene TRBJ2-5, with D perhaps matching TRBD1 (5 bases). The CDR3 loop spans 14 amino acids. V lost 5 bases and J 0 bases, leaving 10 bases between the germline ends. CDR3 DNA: TGTGCCAGCAGTCCCGTGGACAACCAAGAGACCCAGTACTTC. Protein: CASSPVDNQETQYF.

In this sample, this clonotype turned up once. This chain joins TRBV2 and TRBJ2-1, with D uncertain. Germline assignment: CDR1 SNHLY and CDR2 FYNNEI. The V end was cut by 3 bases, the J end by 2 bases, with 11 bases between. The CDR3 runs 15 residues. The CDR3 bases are TGTGCCAGCAGTGATCGGCCAGGAGCCTACAATGAGCAGTTCTTC. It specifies CASSDRPGAYNEQFF.

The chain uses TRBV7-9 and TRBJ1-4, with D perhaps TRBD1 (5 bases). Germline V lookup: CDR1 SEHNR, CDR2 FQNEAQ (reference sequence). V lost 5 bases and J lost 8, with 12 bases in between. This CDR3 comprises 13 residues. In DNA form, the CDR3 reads TGTGCCAGCAGCCCCGGAGGGGCGGAAAAACTGTTTTTT. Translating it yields CASSPGGAEKLFF.

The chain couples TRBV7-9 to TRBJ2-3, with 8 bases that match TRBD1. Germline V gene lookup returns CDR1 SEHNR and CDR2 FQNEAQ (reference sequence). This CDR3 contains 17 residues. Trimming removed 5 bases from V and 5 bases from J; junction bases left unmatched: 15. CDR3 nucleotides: TGTGCCAGCAGCCCAGCCTTTGGCCAGGGGGCGAAAGATACGCAGTATTTT. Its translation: CASSPAFGQGAKDTQYF. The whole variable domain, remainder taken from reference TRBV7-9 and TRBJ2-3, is DTGVSQNPRHKITKRGQNVTFRCDPISEHNRLYWYRQTLGQGPEFLTYFQNEAQLEKSRLLSDRFSAERPKGSFSTLEIQRTEQGDSAMYLCASSPAFGQGAKDTQYFGPGTRLTVL.

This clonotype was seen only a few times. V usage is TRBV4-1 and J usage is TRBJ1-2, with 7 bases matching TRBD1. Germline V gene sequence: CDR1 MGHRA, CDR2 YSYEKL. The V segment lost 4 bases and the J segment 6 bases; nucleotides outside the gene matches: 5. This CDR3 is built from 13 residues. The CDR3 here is CASSPTGVHGYTF. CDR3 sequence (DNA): TGCGCCAGCAGCCCAACAGGGGTACATGGCTACACCTTC.